A single T cell receptor (beta chain) is shown here with its context. Its specificity is unknown. Reverse transcription of all isolated RNA meant that expressed TCRB transcripts were sequenced. When averaged, stem cell-like memory T cell samples yielded about 1.01 million reads. Assay: immunoSEQ multiplex PCR; the TCRdb copy retains only in-frame clones and omits some. This sample has tens of thousands of clones; roughly half occur once, and the top ten carry approximately 0.3%. The CDR3 loop spans 13 amino acids. Germline V lookup: CDR1 LNHNV, CDR2 YYDKDF (reference sequence). V was trimmed by 0 bases and J by 3 bases, leaving 5 bases between them. This record comes from a study of beta chain features in type 1 diabetes. Study background: Researchers looked at roughly 100,000,000 sorted cells across all samples. Whole-study findings and limits: People with Type 1 diabetes carried modestly yet significantly shorter TCRB CDR3s in all four CD4+ subsets.

The authors sorted CD4+ naive, central memory, regulatory and stem cell-like memory cells via CD45RO/CCR7/CD25/CD127/CD95/CD27. The sample taken for sequencing was stem cell memory CD4+ T cells from blood. The genes are TRBV15 and TRBJ2-5, with unresolved D. This TCR was recovered from a man aged 30-40 years with type 1 diabetes. CDR3 nucleotide sequence: TGTGCCACCAGCAGAGATCCGGAAGAGACCCAGTACTTC. This codes for CATSRDPEETQYF.